The 10 T cell receptor beta chains in this list originate from one sample, sequenced in a study of preoperative IRX-2 immunotherapy in early breast cancer. Method: immunoSEQ multiplex PCR; TCRdb's copy keeps in-frame clones and lacks some. Counted here are some 99,000 clones, about nine tenths occurring once; the ten biggest clones make up approximately 2%. Specified treatment: preoperative locoregional IRX-2 cytokine immunotherapy. The material sequenced was tumor tissue, taken after IRX-2 immunotherapy. These receptors all stem from a human donor with breast cancer.

V is TRBV10-2 and J is TRBJ1-5; no reliable D call. This CDR3 is built from 14 residues. V dropped 2 bases and J dropped 4 bases, with 9 bases sitting between them. Germline loops: CDR1 WSHSY, CDR2 SAAADI. The CDR3 nucleotides read TGCGCCAGCAGTGAGGGCCCTCGGAATCAGCCCCAGCATTTT. Amino acids: CASSEGPRNQPQHF.

The rearrangement uses TRBV28 and TRBJ1-2, with D hard to call. In germline, CDR1 is MDHEN, CDR2 SYDVKM. The CDR3 totals 14 residues. V lost 6 bases to trimming and J lost 6 bases, with 17 bases between them. As DNA, the CDR3 is TGTGCCAGCAGCTACACGGGTCTGGTCCATGGCTACACCTTC. Its translation is CASSYTGLVHGYTF.

This rearrangement joins TRBV19 to TRBJ2-7; 7 bases agree with TRBD1. J gave up 1 base and V 7 bases, and 7 bases lay outside the gene matches. Germline CDR1 LNHDA, CDR2 SQIVND (reference sequence). The CDR3 covers 14 residues. The chain's CDR3 is CASTDDRASYEQYF. The CDR3, as DNA: TGTGCCAGTACCGATGACAGGGCGTCCTACGAGCAGTACTTC.

The chain recombines TRBV19 with TRBJ2-5; either TRBD1 or TRBD2 may supply D (6 bases each). CDR1 is LNHDA and CDR2 is SQIVND in the germline V gene (reference sequence). This CDR3 contains 16 residues. The V and J ends lost 6 bases and 4 bases respectively, with 21 bases between them. This CDR3 is CASRLSGGISGETQYF. The CDR3 region has the DNA TGTGCCAGTAGATTGTCCGGGGGCATTTCAGGAGAGACCCAGTACTTC. The entire variable domain, with the rest obtained from reference TRBV19 and TRBJ2-5, is as follows: DGGITQSPKYLFRKEGQNVTLSCEQNLNHDAMYWYRQDPGQGLRLIYYSQIVNDFQKGDIAEGYSVSREKKESFPLTVTSAQKNPTAFYLCASRLSGGISGETQYFGPGTRLLVL.

In its sample, this clone was seen once. V and J are TRBV5-1 and TRBJ1-4; 7 bases match TRBD1. This CDR3 has 15 residues. From germline, CDR1 is SGHRS and CDR2 YFSETQ. Trimming cost V 4 bases and J 5 bases; bases outside gene matches: 8. CDR3 protein: CASSGRQGPNEKLFF. The CDR3, as DNA: TGCGCCAGCAGCGGGAGACAGGGCCCCAATGAAAAACTGTTTTTT. The variable domain in full, with the rest retrieved from reference TRBV5-1 and TRBJ1-4, is KAGVTQTPRYLIKTRGQQVTLSCSPISGHRSVSWYQQTPGQGLQFLFEYFSETQRNKGNFPGRFSGRQFSNSRSEMNVSTLELGDSALYLCASSGRQGPNEKLFFGSGTQLSVL.

The DNA for the CDR3 is TGTGCCAGCAGTTACTCAGGGACGAGTGAAGCTTTCTTT. Translated: CASSYSGTSEAFF. The chain carries TRBV6-8 and TRBJ1-1, with D possibly being TRBD1 (5 bases). V lost 0 bases and J lost 7, with 9 bases in between. This CDR3 has 13 amino acids. CDR1 and CDR2 from the germline V gene are MNHGY and SAAAGT.

The chain couples TRBV30 to TRBJ1-4; 8 bases agree with TRBD1. The CDR3 totals 14 residues. Germline lookup yields CDR1 GTSNPN and CDR2 SVGIG (reference sequence). After removal of 4 bases from V and 8 bases from J, the junction contained 9 bases not matched to a gene. The CDR3 reads CAWTGGLGPEKLFF. Here the CDR3 DNA reads TGTGCCTGGACAGGGGGCTTAGGGCCGGAAAAACTGTTTTTT.

The CDR3 DNA reads TGTGCCAGCACATTATTGGACAGGGACGATCAGCCCCAGCATTTT. Encoded protein: CASTLLDRDDQPQHF. This chain uses TRBV28 with TRBJ1-5, with 8 bases aligning to TRBD1. Germline loops: CDR1 MDHEN, CDR2 SYDVKM. CDR3 length: 15 amino acids. V shed 7 bases, J shed 5 bases, and the junction held 10 bases outside the gene matches.

The V and J genes are TRBV19 and TRBJ2-5, with TRBD2 matching over 12 bases. The CDR3 spans 18 residues. The germline CDR1 and CDR2 sequences are LNHDA and SQIVND (reference sequence). Unmatched junction bases numbered 12, after V lost 3 bases and J lost 4 bases. The CDR3 DNA reads TGTGCCAGTAGTATGTCACGTCTAGCGGGAGGGCCCCGAGAGACCCAGTACTTC. This encodes CASSMSRLAGGPRETQYF.

The CDR3 is CASSPGERSQYF. For the CDR3, the DNA is TGTGCCAGCAGCCCCGGGGAAAGATCGCAGTATTTT. The rearrangement joins TRBV6-8 to TRBJ2-3, with D tentatively TRBD2 (5 bases). The V gene lost 6 bases and the J gene lost 10 bases, with 14 bases spanning the gap. The CDR3 consists of 12 residues. Germline CDR1 reads MNHGY; CDR2 reads SAAAGT.